Below, 8 T cell receptor beta chains from the same sample are listed, as sequenced in a study of T cells in women clearing cervical HPV infection. The method was immunoSEQ multiplex PCR; TCRdb's version includes in-frame clones alone and lacks a portion of them. There are around 31,000 clones in the sample, with about 3.1% held by the top ten. Source material: blood buffy coat. All receptors derive from a woman aged 18-70 years with a cervical HPV16 infection that either progressed to CIN3+ or cleared (not recorded which).

Points on this clone: Read data end 3 residues before the CDR3 end; the end is taken from the germline J gene. The J gene is TRBJ2-3, the V gene TRBV9; possible D gene TRBD2, 6 bases. The CDR3 length is 16 residues. The ends were cut back, 4 bases at V and 2 bases at J, with 17 bases in the middle. The germline CDR1 and CDR2 sequences are SGDLS and YYNGEE. The part of the CDR3 DNA that was read is TGTGCCAGCAGCACCCGAGTAGCGGAAAACACAGATACG. Translating it yields CASSTRVAENTDT. The whole CDR3 sequence reads CASSTRVAENTDTQYF.

On this clone itself: Read coverage stops 3 residues before the CDR3 terminus; the germline J gene supplies the remainder. The chain links TRBV6-8 to TRBJ1-4; D perhaps matches TRBD1 (6 bases). Germline CDR1 is MNHGY and CDR2 is SAAAGT. Trimming left V 10 bases short and J 6 bases short, with 15 bases between. This CDR3 has 13 amino acids. Incomplete CDR3 DNA: TGTGCCAACGACGGGACACCCGATGAAAAA. Residues: CANDGTPDEK. The whole CDR3 is CANDGTPDEKLFF.

About this clone itself: One junction end does not reproduce the germline sequence, and a read error may be involved. Sequencing ends 3 residues short of the CDR3 end; the germline J gene provides the rest. Other DNA sequences in the same sample also yield this CDR3. The chain joins TRBV7-6 to TRBJ1-3; 9 bases align to TRBD1. The CDR3 contains 15 residues. Germline V CDR1 and CDR2: SGHVS, FNYEAQ. CDR3 DNA (partial): TGTGCCAGCAGCCCTAACCCCGGGACAGGGAACACA. Translating gives CASSPNPGTGNT. The full CDR3 sequence reads CASSPNPGTGNTIYF.

Points on this clone: The CDR3 end falls 3 residues outside the read, so it is completed with the germline J gene. The chain employs TRBV7-3 and TRBJ1-1; D ambiguous. With 1 base removed from V and 3 bases from J, the gap between germline ends came to 6 bases. The CDR3 totals 13 residues. CDR1 is SGHTA, CDR2 FQGTGA, per germline. CDR3 amino acids: CASSLITDTEAFF. CDR3 bases read: TGTGCCAGCAGCTTAATCACGGACACTGAA.

Comments on this clone: The read terminates 3 residues before the CDR3 end, so the remaining end is supplied by the germline J gene. The chain joins TRBV19 to TRBJ1-1; no firm D call. The CDR3 runs 15 residues. CDR1 and CDR2 from the germline V gene are LNHDA and SQIVND (reference sequence). The V end was cut by 7 bases, the J end by 0 bases, with 15 bases between. The CDR3 bases that were read are TGTGCCAGTATTCCAGGAGGCCGTCTGAACACTGAA. Translation: CASIPGGRLNTE. The CDR3 in its entirety is CASIPGGRLNTEAFF.

Notes on this clone: The read finishes 3 residues shy of the CDR3 end, and the germline J gene is used to complete it. V gene TRBV30 combines with J gene TRBJ1-2; D not certain. CDR3 length equals 13 residues. V was shortened by 3 bases and J by 3 bases, with 11 bases between the two germline ends. CDR1 and CDR2 (germline): GTSNPN, SVGIG (reference sequence). The part of the CDR3 DNA that was read is TGTGCCTGGAGAGGTCTGGCAGACTATGGC. Residues: CAWRGLADYG. The whole CDR3 protein is CAWRGLADYGYTF.

With respect to this clone: The read ends 3 residues early relative to the CDR3; the germline J gene fills the gap. J is TRBJ2-3 and V is TRBV19; TRBD1 agrees at 9 bases. This CDR3 spans 17 amino acids. Germline V gives CDR1 LNHDA, CDR2 SQIVND (reference sequence). The CDR3 DNA, read in part, is TGTGCCAGTAGTATAGAAATGACAGGGGGGCTCAATCAGCCG. Translation: CASSIEMTGGLNQP. The full-length CDR3 reads as CASSIEMTGGLNQPQYF.

As to this clone: The read terminates 3 residues before the CDR3 end, so the remaining end is supplied by the germline J gene. V and J are TRBV7-8 and TRBJ1-5; 8 positions match TRBD1. The J segment lost 0 bases and the V segment lost 0 bases, leaving 7 bases of the junction unmatched. This CDR3 spans 18 amino acids. CDR1 is SGHVS and CDR2 is FQNEAQ in the germline V gene. CDR3 DNA, as far as it was read: TGTGCCAGCAGCTTAGCGTTAACAGGGGGGGATAGCAATCAGCCC. It codes for CASSLALTGGDSNQP. The full-length CDR3 reads as CASSLALTGGDSNQPQHF. Filled out from reference TRBV7-8 and TRBJ1-5, the complete variable domain reads GAGVSQSPRYKVAKRGQDVALRCDPISGHVSLFWYQQALGQGPEFLTYFQNEAQLDKSGLPSDRFFAERPEGSVSTLKIQRTQQEDSAVYLCASSLALTGGDSNQPQHFGDGTRLSIL.